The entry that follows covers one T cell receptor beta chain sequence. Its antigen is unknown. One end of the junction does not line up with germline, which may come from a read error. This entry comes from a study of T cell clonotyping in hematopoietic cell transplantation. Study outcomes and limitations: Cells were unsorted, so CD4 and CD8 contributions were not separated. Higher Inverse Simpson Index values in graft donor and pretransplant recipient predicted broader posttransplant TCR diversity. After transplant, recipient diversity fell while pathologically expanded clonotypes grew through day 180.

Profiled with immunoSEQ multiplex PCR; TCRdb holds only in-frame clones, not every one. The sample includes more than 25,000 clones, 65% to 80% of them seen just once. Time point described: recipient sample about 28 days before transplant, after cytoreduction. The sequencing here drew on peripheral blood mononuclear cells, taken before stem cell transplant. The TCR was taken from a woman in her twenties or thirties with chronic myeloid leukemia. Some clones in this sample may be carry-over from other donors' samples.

The CDR3 is CASTEQRGGDTF. CDR3 nucleotides: TGTGCCAGCACTGAACAGAGGGGTGGGGACACCTTC. This chain uses TRBV2 with TRBJ1-2; TRBD1 is a possible D gene (5 bases). The CDR3 is 12 residues long. CDR1 is SNHLY, CDR2 FYNNEI, per germline.